The 26 T cell receptor beta chains reported below all come from one sample, sequenced in a study of blood T cell repertoires in COVID-19. Repertoires were generated with immunoSEQ multiplex PCR, while TCRdb's copy carries only in-frame clones and drops some. In the table there are 250,000 to 300,000 clones, 80% to 90% of which are singletons. The sequenced sample consisted of PBMCs or T cells enriched from blood (not recorded which). The receptors originated from a woman between 45 and 65 years old who had recovered from COVID-19.

The rearrangement uses TRBV2 and TRBJ1-1; unclear D gene. V was trimmed by 4 bases and J by 5 bases, leaving 11 bases between them. The CDR3 runs to 13 residues. From germline, CDR1 is SNHLY and CDR2 FYNNEI. Here the CDR3 reads CASSGEGMTEAFF. The DNA of the CDR3 is TGTGCCAGCAGTGGAGAGGGTATGACTGAAGCTTTCTTT. The entire variable domain, with the rest obtained from reference TRBV2 and TRBJ1-1, is as follows: EPEVTQTPSHQVTQMGQEVILRCVPISNHLYFYWYRQILGQKVEFLVSFYNNEISEKSEIFDDQFSVERPDGSNFTLKIRSTKLEDSAMYFCASSGEGMTEAFFGQGTRLTVV.

This clone was found once. The chain uses TRBV1 and TRBJ2-2; the DNA was not used to check the table's D call, TRBD2. TRBV1 is recorded as a pseudogene. CDR3 length: 19 residues. The CDR3 loop reads CTSSHPPGLAGGNTGELFF. DNA of the CDR3: TGCACCAGCAGCCATCCACCGGGACTAGCGGGAGGAAACACCGGGGAGCTGTTTTTT.

V usage is TRBV6-9 and J usage is TRBJ1-2; possible D gene TRBD1, 5 bases. The CDR3 consists of 13 residues. CDR1 is MNHGY, CDR2 SVAAGI, per germline. Deletions cut 6 bases from V and 7 bases from J, with 15 bases between. DNA of the CDR3: TGTGCCAGCAGATCTCAGGGTCCCGCTGGCTACACCTTC. It codes for CASRSQGPAGYTF.

The rearrangement joins TRBV27 to TRBJ2-7; a weak D match, TRBD1 (5 bases). Germline CDR1 MNHEY, CDR2 SMNVEV (reference sequence). Trimming pared 7 bases from V and 6 bases from J, leaving 10 bases between. The CDR3 has 11 amino acids. The CDR3 DNA reads as TGTGCCAGCATTCAGGGCTTCGAGCAGTACTTC. It yields the protein CASIQGFEQYF.

The chain has TRBV4-2 and TRBJ1-2; TRBD1 aligns across 8 bases. The J segment lost 8 bases and the V segment lost 3 bases, leaving 11 bases of the junction unmatched. From germline, CDR1 is LGHNA and CDR2 YNFKEQ. The CDR3 is made up of 15 amino acids. The DNA of the CDR3 is TGTGCCAGCAGCCAGGACAGGGAAGGATCGGGAGGCTACACCTTC. This translates into CASSQDREGSGGYTF.

The rearrangement links TRBV4-2 to TRBJ1-2; a weak D match, TRBD1 (5 bases). This CDR3 is built from 15 residues. V lost 1 base, J lost 2 bases, and 11 bases lay in between. Per germline, CDR1 LGHNA and CDR2 YNFKEQ. The CDR3 here is CASSQGQGSNYGYTF. The CDR3, as DNA: TGTGCCAGCAGCCAAGGTCAGGGTTCCAACTATGGCTACACCTTC.

This chain uses TRBV9 with TRBJ1-5; D remains ambiguous. Germline V gene sequence: CDR1 SGDLS, CDR2 YYNGEE. Deletions cut 4 bases from V and 6 bases from J, with 14 bases between. This CDR3 spans 14 amino acids. Written as DNA, the CDR3 is TGTGCCAGCAGCCCTTCCGGGTTCGGTCAGCCCCAGCATTTT. Protein: CASSPSGFGQPQHF. Full variable domain (missing parts from reference TRBV9 and TRBJ1-5): DSGVTQTPKHLITATGQRVTLRCSPRSGDLSVYWYQQSLDQGLQFLIQYYNGEERAKGNILERFSAQQFPDLHSELNLSSLELGDSALYFCASSPSGFGQPQHFGDGTRLSIL.

The chain uses TRBV28 and TRBJ1-2; tentative D call: TRBD1 (6 bases). The CDR3 covers 17 residues. Germline-derived CDR1 and CDR2 are MDHEN and SYDVKM. The ends were cut back, 6 bases at V and 1 base at J, with 21 bases in the middle. The CDR3 region is CASRWGRGPSLNYGYTF. The CDR3 DNA follows: TGTGCCAGCAGATGGGGCAGGGGTCCCTCCCTTAACTATGGCTACACCTTC.

CDR3 residues: CASSLGLATDTQYF. Written as DNA, the CDR3 is TGTGCCAGCAGTTTGGGTTTAGCCACAGATACGCAGTATTTT. The J gene is TRBJ2-3, the V gene TRBV28; D remains unclear. This CDR3 is built from 14 residues. The V gene's germline CDR1 is MDHEN and CDR2 SYDVKM. V lost 3 bases and J 2 bases, leaving 9 bases between the germline ends.

In regard to this clone: A read error may account for a junction end that differs from germline. This chain connects TRBV27 to TRBJ1-2, with D maybe TRBD1 (6 bases). CDR3 length: 13 residues. CDR1 MNHEY and CDR2 SMNVEV come from the germline V gene (reference sequence). The CDR3 loop reads CASSLSGQTKFAF. CDR3 sequence (DNA): TGTGCCAGCAGTTTATCCGGACAGACTAAATTTGCCTTC.

The chain combines TRBV29-1 with TRBJ2-5; the D is unclear. Germline CDR1 SQVTM, CDR2 ANQGSEA. V lost 4 bases, J lost 4 bases, and 10 bases lay in between. The CDR3 has 12 residues. The CDR3 sequence: CSVGRPRETQYF. CDR3 nucleotide sequence: TGCAGCGTTGGTCGCCCGAGAGAGACCCAGTACTTC.

This clone showed up just a few times. The chain uses TRBV13 and TRBJ2-7; the match to TRBD2 covers 10 bases. V trimming: 2 bases; J trimming: 4 bases; junction bases outside the gene matches: 5. This CDR3 spans 15 amino acids. The germline gives CDR1 PRHDT, CDR2 FYEKMQ (reference sequence). CDR3 DNA sequence: TGTGCCAGCAGCTTACTAGCGGGAGTGATGTACGAGCAGTACTTC. Its translation is CASSLLAGVMYEQYF. Full variable domain (outside the CDR3, taken from reference TRBV13 and TRBJ2-7): AAGVIQSPRHLIKEKRETATLKCYPIPRHDTVYWYQQGPGQDPQFLISFYEKMQSDKGSIPDRFSAQQFSDYHSELNMSSLELGDSALYFCASSLLAGVMYEQYFGPGTRLTVT.

The chain recombines TRBV5-5 with TRBJ2-2; 7 nucleotides align to TRBD2. The V and J ends lost 5 bases and 6 bases, in that order; junction bases with no gene match: 10. Germline loops: CDR1 SGHKS, CDR2 YYEKEE (reference sequence). The CDR3 contains 15 residues. The CDR3 coding sequence is TGTGCCAGCAGTTTTCGGGACTATCTCGCCGGGGAGCTGTTTTTT. Translating gives CASSFRDYLAGELFF.

The chain employs TRBV6-5 and TRBJ2-5; D might be TRBD1 (5 bases). The CDR3 sequence is 13 residues long. The germline V gene encodes CDR1 MNHEY and CDR2 SVGAGI. V lost 7 bases and J 6 bases, leaving 15 bases between the germline ends. The CDR3 DNA sequence: TGTGCCAGCACCCAGGCCCCAGGGCAGACCCAGTACTTC. Amino acids: CASTQAPGQTQYF.

The chain uses TRBV11-2 and TRBJ1-3, with D hard to call. Germline lookup yields CDR1 SGHAT and CDR2 FQNNGV. Trimming shortened V by 1 base and J by 0 bases, and 13 bases separated the two germline ends. CDR3 length equals 17 residues. DNA for the CDR3: TGTGCCAGCAGCTTAGCGTTTGGGCCCAACTCTGGAAACACCATATATTTT. Protein sequence: CASSLAFGPNSGNTIYF.

The chain combines TRBV27 with TRBJ1-1; possibly TRBD1 for D (6 bases). V was trimmed by 3 bases and J by 5 bases, leaving 16 bases between them. CDR1 is MNHEY, CDR2 SMNVEV, per germline (reference sequence). The CDR3 length is 15 residues. CDR3 amino acids: CASSLIAGVRTEAFF. CDR3 DNA: TGTGCCAGCAGTTTGATCGCAGGGGTTCGAACTGAAGCTTTCTTT.

The rearrangement links TRBV12-3 or TRBV12-4 to TRBJ2-7; D ambiguous. Between the trimmed V and J ends, which lost 0 bases and 2 bases, there was a span of 5 bases. The CDR3 extends over 13 amino acids. CDR3 sequence: CASSLARPYEQYF. Written as DNA, the CDR3 is TGTGCCAGCAGTTTAGCGAGGCCCTACGAGCAGTACTTC.

This clone has a single count. V usage is TRBV5-1 and J usage is TRBJ2-7; 7 nucleotides line up with TRBD1. This CDR3 spans 14 amino acids. Looked up from germline, CDR1 is SGHRS and CDR2 is YFSETQ. V trimming: 4 bases; J trimming: 3 bases; junction bases outside the gene matches: 7. CDR3 sequence reads: CASSGRQGFYEQYF. CDR3 bases: TGCGCCAGCAGCGGTCGACAGGGATTCTACGAGCAGTACTTC.

The genes are TRBV7-9 and TRBJ1-3; 10 nucleotides agree with TRBD1. Germline V CDR1 and CDR2: SEHNR, FQNEAQ (reference sequence). After removal of 5 bases from V and 4 bases from J, the junction contained 8 bases not matched to a gene. The CDR3 consists of 16 residues. Written as DNA, the CDR3 is TGTGCCAGCAGCAAAAGACAGGGGGCAGAGGGAAACACCATATATTTT. This sequence encodes CASSKRQGAEGNTIYF.

CDR3 amino acids: CASSQELERPYGYTF. The CDR3 bases are TGTGCCAGCAGCCAAGAGTTAGAGAGGCCCTATGGCTACACCTTC. The chain uses TRBV4-2 and TRBJ1-2; D remains unclear. V was trimmed by 0 bases and J by 4 bases, leaving 12 bases between them. The CDR3 loop spans 15 amino acids. CDR1 is LGHNA and CDR2 is YNFKEQ in the germline V gene.

This clone has just a few counts. The chain recombines TRBV2 with TRBJ2-3; TRBD1 is a possible D gene (6 bases). The ends were cut back, 0 bases at V and 10 bases at J, with 11 bases in the middle. The length of the CDR3 is 13 residues. Germline-derived CDR1 and CDR2 are SNHLY and FYNNEI. This chain's CDR3 is CASSEAGQGSQYF. The DNA of the CDR3 is TGTGCCAGCAGTGAAGCAGGCCAGGGGTCGCAGTATTTT.

The V gene is TRBV7-2, the J gene TRBJ2-1; 10 nucleotides match TRBD2. Germline lookup yields CDR1 SGHTA and CDR2 FQGNSA. V shed 5 bases, J shed 4 bases, and the junction held 5 bases outside the gene matches. There are 15 residues in the CDR3. CDR3 in DNA: TGTGCCAGCAGCCAAGGGACTAGCGATTACAATGAGCAGTTCTTC. It is translated as CASSQGTSDYNEQFF.

V usage is TRBV5-6 and J usage is TRBJ1-3; D uncertain. Germline V gives CDR1 SGHDT, CDR2 YYEEEE. The V and J ends lost 5 bases and 1 base respectively, with 7 bases between them. This CDR3 is built from 13 residues. CDR3 residues: CASRFSSGNTIYF. The DNA of the CDR3 is TGTGCCAGCAGATTTTCGTCTGGAAACACCATATATTTT.

The chain carries TRBV24-1 and TRBJ1-1; unclear D gene. The V and J ends lost 3 bases and 7 bases respectively, with 11 bases between them. Germline lookup yields CDR1 KGHDR and CDR2 SFDVKD. The CDR3 spans 13 residues. Written as DNA, the CDR3 is TGTGCCACCAGTGATCCGGTAAACGATGAAGCTTTCTTT. Translation: CATSDPVNDEAFF.

The CDR3 DNA reads TGTGCCAGCAGTTGGGACAGGGAGCATGAGCAGTTCTTC. Encoded protein: CASSWDREHEQFF. The V gene is TRBV28, the J gene TRBJ2-1, with 9 positions matching TRBD1. Losses at the gene ends were 4 bases for V and 8 bases for J; bases not matched to a gene: 3. CDR1 MDHEN and CDR2 SYDVKM come from the germline V gene. The CDR3 consists of 13 residues.

This clone occurred a few times. The chain has TRBV19 and TRBJ2-7; D is possibly TRBD1 or TRBD2 (10 bases each). Looked up from germline, CDR1 is LNHDA and CDR2 is SQIVND (reference sequence). CDR3 length: 20 amino acids. V lost 5 bases to trimming and J lost 5 bases, with 34 bases between them. The CDR3 nucleotides are TGTGCCAGTAGTGTCGCGACAGGGGGCGGCTTGACTAGCGGGTTCCACGAGCAGTACTTC. It encodes CASSVATGGGLTSGFHEQYF.